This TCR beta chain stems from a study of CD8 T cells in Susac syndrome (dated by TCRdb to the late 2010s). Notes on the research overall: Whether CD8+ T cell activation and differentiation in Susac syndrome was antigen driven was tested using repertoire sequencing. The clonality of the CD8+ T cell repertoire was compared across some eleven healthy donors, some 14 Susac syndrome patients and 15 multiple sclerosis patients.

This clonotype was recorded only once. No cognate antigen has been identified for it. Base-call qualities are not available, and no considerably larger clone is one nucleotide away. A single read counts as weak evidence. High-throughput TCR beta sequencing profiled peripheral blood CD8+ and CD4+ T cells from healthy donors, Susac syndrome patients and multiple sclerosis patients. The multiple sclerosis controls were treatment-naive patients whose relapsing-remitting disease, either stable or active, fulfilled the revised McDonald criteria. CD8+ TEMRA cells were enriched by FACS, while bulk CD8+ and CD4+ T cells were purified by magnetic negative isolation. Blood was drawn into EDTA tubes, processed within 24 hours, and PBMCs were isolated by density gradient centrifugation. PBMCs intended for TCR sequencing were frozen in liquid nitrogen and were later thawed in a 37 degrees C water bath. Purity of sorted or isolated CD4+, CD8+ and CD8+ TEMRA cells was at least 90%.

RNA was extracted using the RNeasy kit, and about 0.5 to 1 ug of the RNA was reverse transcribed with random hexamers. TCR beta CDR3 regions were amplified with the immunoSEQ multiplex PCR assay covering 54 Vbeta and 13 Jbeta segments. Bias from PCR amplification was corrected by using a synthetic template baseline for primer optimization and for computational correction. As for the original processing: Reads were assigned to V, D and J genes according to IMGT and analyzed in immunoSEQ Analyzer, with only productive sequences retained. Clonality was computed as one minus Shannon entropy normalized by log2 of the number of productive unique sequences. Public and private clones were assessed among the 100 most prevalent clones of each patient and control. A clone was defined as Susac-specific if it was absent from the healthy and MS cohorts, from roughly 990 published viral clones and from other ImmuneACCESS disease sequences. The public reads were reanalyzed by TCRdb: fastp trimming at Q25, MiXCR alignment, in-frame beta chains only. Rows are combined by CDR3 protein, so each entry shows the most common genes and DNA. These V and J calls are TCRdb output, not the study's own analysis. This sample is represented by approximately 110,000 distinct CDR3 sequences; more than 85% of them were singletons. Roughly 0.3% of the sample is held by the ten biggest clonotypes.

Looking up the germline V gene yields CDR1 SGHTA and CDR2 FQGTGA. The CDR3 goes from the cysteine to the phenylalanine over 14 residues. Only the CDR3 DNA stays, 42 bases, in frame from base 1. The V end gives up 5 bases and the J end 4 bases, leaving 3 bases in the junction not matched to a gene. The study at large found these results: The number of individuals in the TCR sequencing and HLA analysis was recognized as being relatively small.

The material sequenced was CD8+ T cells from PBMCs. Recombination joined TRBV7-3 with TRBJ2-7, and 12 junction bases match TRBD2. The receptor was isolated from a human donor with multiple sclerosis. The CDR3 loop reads CASSPTSGGYEQYF. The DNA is TGTGCCAGCAGCCCGACTAGCGGGGGTTACGAGCAGTACTTC.